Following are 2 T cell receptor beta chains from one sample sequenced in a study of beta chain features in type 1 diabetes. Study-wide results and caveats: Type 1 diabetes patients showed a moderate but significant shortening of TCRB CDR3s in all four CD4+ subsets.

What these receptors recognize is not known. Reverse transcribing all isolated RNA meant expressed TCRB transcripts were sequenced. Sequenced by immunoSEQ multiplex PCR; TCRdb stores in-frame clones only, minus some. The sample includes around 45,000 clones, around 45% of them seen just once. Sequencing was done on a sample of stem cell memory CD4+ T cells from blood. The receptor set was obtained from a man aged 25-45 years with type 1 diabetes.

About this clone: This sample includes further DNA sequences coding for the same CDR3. The DNA of the CDR3 is TGTGCCAGCAGCGTAGATTCCGGCACCGGGGAGCTGTTTTTT. This translates into CASSVDSGTGELFF. V is TRBV9 and J is TRBJ2-2; D is unresolved. Germline CDR1 SGDLS, CDR2 YYNGEE. Trimming pared 0 bases from V and 4 bases from J, leaving 7 bases between. CDR3 size: 14 residues.

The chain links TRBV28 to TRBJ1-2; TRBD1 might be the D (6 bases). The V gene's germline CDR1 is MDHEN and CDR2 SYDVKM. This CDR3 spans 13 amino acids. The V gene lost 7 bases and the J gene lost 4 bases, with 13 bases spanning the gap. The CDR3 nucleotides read TGTGCCAGCACTGGGACAAACCTCTATGGCTACACCTTC. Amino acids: CASTGTNLYGYTF.